The following is a T cell receptor beta chain sequence with its context. Its antigen is still unknown. The source of the sample is a study of blood T cells in healthy people across ages. General study findings and limits: Greater diversity and more naive CD4+ cells were seen in long-lived donors than in aged donors.

The CDR3 sequence is 16 residues long. V lost 3 bases and J lost 2; bases outside the gene matches: 5. A second PCR of 7 to 11 cycles used a sample-barcoded 5' primer and a J-beta primer mix. TCRdb ran MiXCR on the 5' RACE reads and lists one entry per CDR3 protein. This table has fewer than 650,000 distinct CDR3 sequences, about a quarter appearing once. These data also formed part of another study, on T cells of mothers and their children. Per that study: Donors were three healthy Caucasian mothers and their six children. The second PCR's M1S primer added sample barcodes and 2-4 random nucleotides. It was observed that no persistent microchimeric T cell clones could be detected.

The chain is built from TRBV12-3 or TRBV12-4 and TRBJ2-3; the match to TRBD2 covers 10 bases. Material for sequencing was blood. The TCR sequence derives from a boy between 2 and 10 years old in good health. CDR3 in amino acids: CASSFSGGTTTDTQYF. Here the CDR3 DNA reads TGTGCCAGCAGTTTTAGCGGGGGGACTACCACAGATACGCAGTATTTT.